The 27 T cell receptor beta chains in this list originate from one sample, sequenced in a study of kidney transplant recipient with SARS-CoV-2 infection. A single record per CDR3 protein comes from TCRdb applying MiXCR to the reads. The data contain approximately 240,000 distinct CDR3 sequences, more than 25% of them singletons. The material was a blood sample, obtained at baseline and on approximately day 120 from a kidney transplant recipient. Receptors were obtained from a young adult male patient who had COVID-19 and was a kidney transplant recipient. Some T cells may have originated in the graft donor.

This clonotype was counted many times. This chain links TRBV9 with TRBJ1-6; D gene unclear. This CDR3 is 15 amino acids long. The germline CDR1 and CDR2 sequences are SGDLS and YYNGEE. Trimming shortened V by 1 base and J by 5 bases, and 10 bases separated the two germline ends. For the CDR3, the DNA is TGTGCCAGCAGCGTAACGACCCTGGATAATTCACCCCTCCACTTT. It encodes CASSVTTLDNSPLHF. Combining the CDR3 with reference TRBV9 and TRBJ1-6 gives the whole variable domain DSGVTQTPKHLITATGQRVTLRCSPRSGDLSVYWYQQSLDQGLQFLIQYYNGEERAKGNILERFSAQQFPDLHSELNLSSLELGDSALYFCASSVTTLDNSPLHFGNGTRLTVT.

Concerning this clonotype: A read error is the likely source, as a far larger clone sits one nucleotide away. The chain recombines TRBV27 with TRBJ2-5, with 14 bases aligning to TRBD2. CDR3 length: 16 amino acids. The germline CDR1 and CDR2 sequences are MNHEY and SMNVEV (reference sequence). The V and J ends lost 5 bases and 13 bases, in that order; junction bases with no gene match: 15. The CDR3 sequence: CASSPQTSGRARERYF. For the CDR3, the DNA is TGTGCCAGCAGTCCCCAGACTAGCGGGAGGGCTAGGGAGCGGTACTTC.

Note on this clonotype: A clone one base away is much larger, so this may be a read error. The genes are TRBV3-1 and TRBJ2-5; D not resolved. CDR3 size: 17 residues. The germline V gene has CDR1 LGHDT and CDR2 YNNKEL (reference sequence). CDR3 in amino acids: CAGSQNAPISFSETQYF. CDR3 DNA: TGTGCCGGCAGCCAGAATGCTCCCATTTCTTTCTCTGAGACCCAGTACTTC.

Notes on this clonotype: A read error may be the cause here, since a much bigger clone is one base away. The V call is TRBV5-1, the J call TRBJ1-2; no reliable D call. Per germline, CDR1 SGHRS and CDR2 YFSETQ. Trimming cost V 6 bases and J 4 bases, with 22 bases left between them. This CDR3 has 16 amino acids. This CDR3 reads CASMYLSVRKTYGYTF. The DNA for the CDR3 is TGCGCCAGCATGTACTTATCGGTTCGAAAGACCTATGGCTACACCTTC.

Details on this clonotype: This may stem from a read error, because a much larger clone lies one nucleotide away. The V call is TRBV3-1, the J call TRBJ1-2, with no clear D. V gave up 5 bases and J gave up 4 bases, with 23 bases separating them. This CDR3 contains 17 residues. Germline-derived CDR1 and CDR2 are LGHDT and YNNKEL (reference sequence). In DNA form, the CDR3 reads TGTGCCAGCAGCGAGATGGGCCCCCTTCGAAAGACCTATGGCTACACCTTC. It specifies CASSEMGPLRKTYGYTF.

This clonotype was observed many times. This rearrangement joins TRBV3-1 to TRBJ2-5; no reliable D call. The CDR3 contains 17 residues. Looked up from germline, CDR1 is LGHDT and CDR2 is YNNKEL (reference sequence). Between the trimmed V and J ends, which lost 4 bases and 5 bases, there was a span of 23 bases. In DNA form, the CDR3 reads TGTGCCAGCAGCCCTTCAGTTCCCATTTCTTTCTCTGAGACCCAGTACTTC. Protein sequence: CASSPSVPISFSETQYF.

A remark on this clonotype: This sequence may be a read error, since a much larger clone differs from it by one base. The chain links TRBV12-3 or TRBV12-4 to TRBJ1-1; no firm D call. The CDR3 loop spans 13 amino acids. The CDR3 loop reads CASRRQQNTEVFF. In nucleotides, the CDR3 is TGTGCCAGCCGTCGGCAGCAGAACACTGAAGTTTTCTTT.

In the case of this clonotype: Possible read error: a much larger clone is one base away. The CDR3 protein is CASSPGWRGAYEQYF. The CDR3 DNA sequence: TGTGCCAGCAGCCCCGGCTGGCGGGGCGCCTACGAGCAGTACTTC. The genes are TRBV5-6 and TRBJ2-7; TRBD2 might be the D (6 bases). The V and J ends lost 4 bases and 2 bases respectively, with 16 bases between them. This CDR3 comprises 15 residues. Germline CDR1 and CDR2: SGHDT and YYEEEE. Supplemented by reference TRBV5-6 and TRBJ2-7, the full variable domain reads DAGVTQSPTHLIKTRGQQVTLRCSPKSGHDTVSWYQQALGQGPQFIFQYYEEEERQRGNFPDRFSGHQFPNYSSELNVNALLLGDSALYLCASSPGWRGAYEQYFGPGTRLTVT.

The sample holds many counts of this clonotype. V usage is TRBV3-1 and J usage is TRBJ2-2, with D unclear. The CDR3 totals 18 residues. The V end was cut by 4 bases, the J end by 5 bases, with 23 bases between. Germline V gene lookup returns CDR1 LGHDT and CDR2 YNNKEL (reference sequence). The CDR3 reads CASSLVVPISGLTGELFF. The CDR3 DNA reads TGTGCCAGCAGCCTCGTCGTTCCCATTTCAGGCTTGACCGGGGAGCTGTTTTTT.

There are many counts of this clonotype. The V gene is TRBV28, the J gene TRBJ2-2, with a weak D call TRBD1 (6 bases). The CDR3 runs to 16 residues. The germline V and J ends were trimmed by 3 bases and 2 bases, with 13 bases remaining between them. Germline V gives CDR1 MDHEN, CDR2 SYDVKM. The chain's CDR3 is CASSFSGRGNTGELFF. The CDR3 nucleotides are TGTGCCAGCAGTTTTTCTGGCAGGGGTAACACCGGGGAGCTGTTTTTT.

The genes are TRBV19 and TRBJ2-3; a possible D gene is TRBD1 (6 bases). V lost 4 bases, J lost 2 bases, and 13 bases lay in between. Per the germline V gene, CDR1 is LNHDA and CDR2 is SQIVND (reference sequence). CDR3 length equals 15 residues. CDR3 amino acids: CASSTGQGPTDTQYF. As DNA, the CDR3 is TGTGCCAGTAGTACGGGGCAGGGGCCCACAGATACGCAGTATTTT.

This clonotype has a count of ten or more. The V gene is TRBV5-1, the J gene TRBJ2-2; tentatively, D is TRBD2 (6 bases). From germline, CDR1 is SGHRS and CDR2 YFSETQ. The V and J ends lost 1 base and 4 bases respectively, with 11 bases between them. This CDR3 spans 15 amino acids. CDR3 in DNA: TGCGCCAGCAGCTTGACAGGAGGGAGCACCGGGGAGCTGTTTTTT. Its translation: CASSLTGGSTGELFF.

Notes on this clonotype: The junction and the germline gene differ at one end; a read error may be behind it. V and J are TRBV7-9 and TRBJ1-2; D unresolved. Germline V gene sequence: CDR1 SEHNR, CDR2 FQNEAQ (reference sequence). This CDR3 has 12 residues. The CDR3 coding sequence is TGCGCCAGCAGCTTAGACGGGGTTGGCTACACCTTC. This gives the protein CASSLDGVGYTF.

About this clonotype itself: A read error is possible here, since a much larger clone lies one base away. The CDR3 DNA follows: TGCGCCGGCAGCTCCGCCGGGACAGGCATCACCCTCCACTTT. Its protein product is CAGSSAGTGITLHF. V gene TRBV5-1 combines with J gene TRBJ1-6, with 8 bases lining up with TRBD1. The CDR3 totals 14 residues. The germline V gene has CDR1 SGHRS and CDR2 YFSETQ.

Worth noting for this clonotype: A single base separates this from a much larger clone, so it may be a read error. This sequence joins TRBV25-1 and TRBJ2-1, with 8 bases fitting TRBD2. Germline V gene data show CDR1 as MGHDK and CDR2 as SYGVNS. CDR3 length: 17 amino acids. Written as DNA, the CDR3 is TGTGCCAGAAGTGACGATAGGACTAGCCCTCTCTACAATGAGCAGTTCTTC. This gives the protein CARSDDRTSPLYNEQFF.

The table lists this clonotype with many counts. The rearrangement joins TRBV29-1 to TRBJ2-1; TRBD2 is a possible D gene (6 bases). CDR3 length equals 12 residues. Germline V lookup: CDR1 SQVTM, CDR2 ANQGSEA. Trimming took 2 bases from V and 8 from J, leaving 10 bases between them. The CDR3 bases are TGCAGCGTTGAACGGGGGTCGGATGAGCAGTTCTTC. Protein product: CSVERGSDEQFF.

V and J are TRBV19 and TRBJ1-1; TRBD1 might be the D (5 bases). The germline V gene has CDR1 LNHDA and CDR2 SQIVND (reference sequence). There are 13 residues in the CDR3. Trimming took 10 bases from V and 4 from J, leaving 16 bases between them. The CDR3 DNA reads TGTGCCACTGGGGAGGGACTCGGCACTGAAGCTTTCTTT. Its translation is CATGEGLGTEAFF. The whole variable domain, filled in from reference TRBV19 and TRBJ1-1, reads DGGITQSPKYLFRKEGQNVTLSCEQNLNHDAMYWYRQDPGQGLRLIYYSQIVNDFQKGDIAEGYSVSREKKESFPLTVTSAQKNPTAFYLCATGEGLGTEAFFGQGTRLTVV.

This clonotype was detected only once. This may be a read error: a much more frequent sequence differs by one nucleotide. The chain carries TRBV7-6 and TRBJ2-7, with TRBD1 identical over 7 bases. This CDR3 spans 15 amino acids. With 5 bases clipped from V and 9 bases from J, the junction kept 16 bases outside the gene matches. Germline assignment: CDR1 SGHVS and CDR2 FNYEAQ. CDR3 in amino acids: CASSPGQSAAPGQYF. CDR3 in DNA: TGTGCCAGCAGCCCGGGACAGTCGGCTGCGCCGGGGCAGTACTTC. The complete variable domain, with remaining parts taken from reference TRBV7-6 and TRBJ2-7, reads GAGVSQSPRYKVTKRGQDVALRCDPISGHVSLYWYRQALGQGPEFLTYFNYEAQQDKSGLPNDRFSAERPEGSISTLTIQRTEQRDSAMYRCASSPGQSAAPGQYFGPGTRLTVT.

Concerning this clonotype itself: A much larger clone lies one base from this, so it may be a read error. This chain joins TRBV24-1 and TRBJ1-2; D call uncertain. Germline V gene lookup returns CDR1 KGHDR and CDR2 SFDVKD. V was shortened by 6 bases and J by 4 bases, with 23 bases between the two germline ends. The CDR3 runs to 17 residues. The CDR3: CATSNGDSTRKTYGYTF. In DNA, the CDR3 is TGTGCCACCAGTAATGGAGATAGTACCAGAAAGACCTATGGCTACACCTTC.

This clonotype was seen many times. The chain recombines TRBV4-1 with TRBJ2-7, with D unresolved. Trimming pared 0 bases from V and 0 bases from J, leaving 9 bases between. Germline CDR1 MGHRA, CDR2 YSYEKL. The CDR3 runs 15 residues. CDR3 coding DNA: TGCGCCAGCAGCCAAGAGGTGGAGAGCTCCTACGAGCAGTACTTC. Translation gives CASSQEVESSYEQYF.

Of note for this clonotype: A much larger clone lies a single base off, so this may be a read error. The chain combines TRBV9 with TRBJ2-7; D perhaps matches TRBD1 (5 bases). The germline CDR1 and CDR2 sequences are SGDLS and YYNGEE. There are 15 residues in the CDR3. The CDR3 loop is CASRAHRFSSYGQYF. The CDR3 DNA reads as TGTGCCAGCAGAGCCCACAGGTTTAGCTCCTACGGGCAGTACTTC.

As regards this clonotype: A much more abundant neighbour one base away suggests this may be a read error. The rearrangement uses TRBV20-1 and TRBJ2-7; 8 bases map to TRBD1. Per germline, CDR1 DFQATT and CDR2 SNEGSKA (reference sequence). The length of the CDR3 is 11 residues. Trimming removed 7 bases from V and 5 bases from J; junction bases left unmatched: 4. CDR3 in amino acids: CSVPDRDEQYF. The DNA for the CDR3 is TGCAGTGTCCCGGACAGGGACGAGCAGTACTTC.

With respect to this clonotype: Just one base apart from a much larger clone, this may be a read error. The chain has TRBV30 and TRBJ1-2, with 7 positions matching TRBD1. With 5 bases clipped from V and 4 bases from J, the junction kept 16 bases outside the gene matches. The CDR3 extends over 16 amino acids. Germline lookup yields CDR1 GTSNPN and CDR2 SVGIG (reference sequence). This CDR3 is CAWGTARYRKAYGYTF. CDR3 nucleotide sequence: TGTGCCTGGGGGACAGCGCGTTATAGAAAGGCCTATGGCTACACCTTC.

Regarding this clonotype: Just one base apart from a much larger clone, this may be a read error. A read error is likely, as this CDR3 ends without the conserved phenylalanine or tryptophan. CDR3 protein: CASSLVGSGGADTQYL. The CDR3 nucleotides read TGTGCCAGCAGCTTAGTGGGTAGCGGGGGGGCAGATACGCAGTATTTA. V and J are TRBV7-2 and TRBJ2-3; 11 bases fit TRBD2. CDR1 SGHTA and CDR2 FQGNSA come from the germline V gene. V lost 1 base to trimming and J lost 4 bases; unmatched junction nucleotides: 4. The CDR3 extends over 16 amino acids.

Details on this clonotype: This may be a read error, as it is one base from a much larger clone. This chain joins TRBV14 and TRBJ2-1; the match to TRBD1 covers 7 bases. CDR3 length equals 16 residues. Germline V gene data show CDR1 as SGHDN and CDR2 as FVKESK. The CDR3 loop reads CAGSQAQGPPRNEQFF. CDR3 sequence (DNA): TGTGCCGGCAGCCAAGCACAGGGGCCGCCGAGAAATGAGCAGTTCTTC.

A remark on this clonotype: This may come from a read error, since a much larger clone is one base off. The chain recombines TRBV3-1 with TRBJ2-2, with a weak D call TRBD2 (5 bases). Trimming stripped 5 bases from V and 5 bases from J, with 24 bases between. CDR1 is LGHDT and CDR2 is YNNKEL in the germline V gene (reference sequence). CDR3 length: 18 residues. The chain's CDR3 is CASSISGPISGLTGELFF. CDR3 nucleotide sequence: TGTGCCAGCAGCATAAGCGGTCCCATTTCAGGCTTGACCGGGGAGCTGTTTTTT.

With regard to this clonotype: One base away lies a much larger clone, so this may be a sequencing read error. The chain couples TRBV20-1 to TRBJ2-2, with a possible D match to TRBD2 (6 bases). Germline CDR1 reads DFQATT; CDR2 reads SNEGSKA (reference sequence). This CDR3 comprises 13 residues. Trimming took 3 bases from V and 6 from J, leaving 11 bases between them. The CDR3 region is CSASGRGAGELFF. CDR3 bases: TGCAGTGCTAGCGGGAGAGGGGCCGGGGAGCTGTTTTTT.